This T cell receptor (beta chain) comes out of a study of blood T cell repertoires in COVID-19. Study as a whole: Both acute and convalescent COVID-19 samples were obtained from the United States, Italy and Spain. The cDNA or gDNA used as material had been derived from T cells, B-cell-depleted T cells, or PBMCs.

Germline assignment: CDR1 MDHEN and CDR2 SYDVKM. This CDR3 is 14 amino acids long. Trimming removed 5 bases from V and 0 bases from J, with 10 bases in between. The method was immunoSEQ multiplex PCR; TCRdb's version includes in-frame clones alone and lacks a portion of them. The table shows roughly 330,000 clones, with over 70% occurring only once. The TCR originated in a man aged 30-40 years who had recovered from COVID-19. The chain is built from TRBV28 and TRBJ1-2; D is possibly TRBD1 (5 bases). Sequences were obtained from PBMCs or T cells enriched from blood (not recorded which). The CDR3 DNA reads TGTGCCAGCAGTACCCGACAGACTAACTATGGCTACACCTTC. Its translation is CASSTRQTNYGYTF.